One sample yielded the 19 T cell receptor beta chains listed below, sequenced in a study of T cell changes during pregnancy in multiple sclerosis. Clones were sequenced by immunoSEQ multiplex PCR, and TCRdb holds only the in-frame ones, with some missing. The sample holds fewer than 35,000 clones, 90% to 95% seen once. The sample was CD4+ T cells from peripheral blood mononuclear cells, taken after pregnancy. The receptors shown here come from a female donor with multiple sclerosis, enrolled in a pregnancy study.

This clone is a singleton in its sample. The V gene is TRBV4-2, the J gene TRBJ1-4, with D tentatively TRBD1 (6 bases). The CDR3 is made up of 16 amino acids. The V gene lost 0 bases and the J gene lost 6 bases, with 14 bases spanning the gap. Germline CDR1 LGHNA, CDR2 YNFKEQ. CDR3 region: CASSQEGGGGDEKLFF. As DNA, the CDR3 is TGTGCCAGCAGCCAAGAAGGGGGAGGGGGGGATGAAAAACTGTTTTTT.

The J gene is TRBJ2-1, the V gene TRBV5-5, with D possibly being TRBD1 (5 bases). Trimming stripped 1 base from V and 5 bases from J, with 16 bases between. From germline, CDR1 is SGHKS and CDR2 YYEKEE (reference sequence). There are 16 residues in the CDR3. CDR3 nucleotides: TGTGCCAGCAGCTTGACCCAGGGATTCCCCCACAATGAGCAGTTCTTC. The encoded protein is CASSLTQGFPHNEQFF.

The J gene is TRBJ2-7, the V gene TRBV4-3; TRBD1 aligns across 11 bases. This CDR3 has 17 amino acids. The J segment lost 4 bases and the V segment lost 3 bases, leaving 11 bases of the junction unmatched. Germline lookup yields CDR1 LGHNA and CDR2 YSLEER. In DNA form, the CDR3 reads TGCGCCAGCAGCCAGAACCTTTTGGGGACAGGGGGGTACGAGCAGTACTTC. Protein: CASSQNLLGTGGYEQYF.

V and J are TRBV7-9 and TRBJ2-5, with 10 bases aligning to TRBD1. Trimming took 2 bases from V and 2 from J; bases not matched to a gene: 5. Germline V lookup: CDR1 SEHNR, CDR2 FQNEAQ (reference sequence). This CDR3 is built from 16 residues. CDR3 protein: CASSLLPGQGQETQYF. The CDR3, as DNA: TGTGCCAGCAGCTTATTACCGGGACAGGGGCAAGAGACCCAGTACTTC.

The sample holds one count of this clone. V is TRBV30 and J is TRBJ1-1; D might be TRBD1 (6 bases). Deletions cut 3 bases from V and 2 bases from J, with 13 bases between. Germline CDR1 GTSNPN, CDR2 SVGIG (reference sequence). This CDR3 is built from 14 residues. As DNA, the CDR3 is TGTGCCTGGAGGCTACAGGGTACCAACACTGAAGCTTTCTTT. This sequence encodes CAWRLQGTNTEAFF.

The chain is built from TRBV5-1 and TRBJ2-7; no firm D call. The germline V gene encodes CDR1 SGHRS and CDR2 YFSETQ. The CDR3 length is 13 residues. Between the trimmed V and J ends, which lost 0 bases and 2 bases, there was a span of 6 bases. The CDR3 loop reads CASSLVSAYEQYF. The DNA of the CDR3 is TGCGCCAGCAGCTTGGTATCAGCCTACGAGCAGTACTTC.

This chain uses TRBV28 with TRBJ2-6, with 7 bases that match TRBD2. V gave up 11 bases and J gave up 2 bases; unmatched junction bases: 12. The CDR3 extends over 16 amino acids. Per germline, CDR1 MDHEN and CDR2 SYDVKM. The CDR3 protein is CALRGREGAGANVLTF. The CDR3 DNA is TGTGCCCTTCGAGGGAGGGAAGGTGCTGGGGCCAACGTCCTGACTTTC.

This rearrangement joins TRBV7-9 to TRBJ1-3; D gene unclear. From germline, CDR1 is SEHNR and CDR2 FQNEAQ (reference sequence). V lost 0 bases and J lost 4, with 10 bases in between. The CDR3 sequence is 15 residues long. CDR3 sequence: CASSLALLGGNTIYF. CDR3 in DNA: TGTGCCAGCAGCTTAGCGCTACTAGGGGGAAACACCATATATTTT.

Written as DNA, the CDR3 is TGTGCCAGCAGTTCCCCGGGGGGGTATAGCAATCAGCCCCAGCATTTT. Protein product: CASSSPGGYSNQPQHF. The chain uses TRBV6-5 and TRBJ1-5, with D possibly TRBD1 on 5 matching bases. The CDR3 spans 16 residues. Germline V lookup: CDR1 MNHEY, CDR2 SVGAGI. The V gene lost 4 bases and the J gene lost 0 bases, with 13 bases spanning the gap.

This chain joins TRBV30 and TRBJ1-6; 7 bases align to TRBD1. The junction had 6 bases not matched to a gene; V was cut back by 5 bases and J by 5 bases. Per germline, CDR1 GTSNPN and CDR2 SVGIG (reference sequence). The CDR3 consists of 14 residues. CDR3: CAWARDSNNSPLHF. For the CDR3, the DNA is TGTGCCTGGGCTAGGGACAGCAATAATTCACCCCTCCACTTT.

Written as DNA, the CDR3 is TGTGCCAGCAGTACCCAGGGGGACGGCTACACCTTC. Encoded protein: CASSTQGDGYTF. The chain carries TRBV27 and TRBJ1-2, with 7 bases lining up with TRBD1. The V gene end was trimmed by 5 bases and the J gene end by 8 bases; junction bases not matched to a gene: 5. The germline V gene has CDR1 MNHEY and CDR2 SMNVEV (reference sequence). The CDR3 totals 12 residues.

About this clone itself: One end of the junction varies from germline; a read error may be responsible. The chain combines TRBV5-1 with TRBJ1-1; no clear D. Germline-derived CDR1 and CDR2 are SGHRS and YFSETQ. This CDR3 comprises 14 residues. The DNA of the CDR3 is TGTGCCAGCAGCTCTACCCTGGTGAACACTGAAGCTTTCTTT. Translated: CASSSTLVNTEAFF.

The CDR3 spells CASRSGGLNTEAFF. CDR3 nucleotides: TGTGCCAGCAGGAGTGGGGGGTTGAACACTGAAGCTTTCTTT. This chain uses TRBV6-4 with TRBJ1-1, with D possibly being TRBD1 (5 bases). CDR1 and CDR2 from the germline V gene are MRHNA and SNTAGT. Between the trimmed V and J ends, which lost 6 bases and 0 bases, there was a span of 11 bases. The CDR3 is 14 residues long.

The J gene is TRBJ2-7, the V gene TRBV5-4; the D gene is possibly TRBD1 (6 bases). Germline V lookup: CDR1 SGHNT, CDR2 YYREEE (reference sequence). The CDR3 is 15 amino acids. V shed 0 bases and J shed 6 bases, with 16 bases lying between them. CDR3 nucleotides: TGTGCCAGCAGCTTGGCCAGTGGACAGTTGGGCGAGCAGTACTTC. This encodes CASSLASGQLGEQYF. Drawing the rest from reference TRBV5-4 and TRBJ2-7, the complete variable domain is ETGVTQSPTHLIKTRGQQVTLRCSSQSGHNTVSWYQQALGQGPQFIFQYYREEENGRGNFPPRFSGLQFPNYSSELNVNALELDDSALYLCASSLASGQLGEQYFGPGTRLTVT.

The V gene is TRBV5-1, the J gene TRBJ2-3; 13 positions match TRBD2. CDR3 length: 17 amino acids. Germline CDR1 reads SGHRS; CDR2 reads YFSETQ. Unmatched junction bases numbered 3, after V lost 0 bases and J lost 2 bases. The CDR3 coding sequence is TGCGCCAGCAGCTTGGAGGGACTAGCGGGGCCCACAGATACGCAGTATTTT. This gives the protein CASSLEGLAGPTDTQYF.

This clone was recorded once. The chain combines TRBV30 with TRBJ2-3; D is possibly TRBD1 (6 bases). CDR1 is GTSNPN, CDR2 SVGIG, per germline (reference sequence). This CDR3 has 13 amino acids. V was cut by 0 bases and J by 3 bases, with 7 bases left in between. The CDR3 loop reads CAWSVQGTDTQYF. In DNA, the CDR3 is TGTGCCTGGAGTGTACAGGGAACAGATACGCAGTATTTT.

The CDR3 DNA reads TGTGCCAGCAGCTTGGGCCCACAGAGCTATGGCTACACCTTC. Its protein product is CASSLGPQSYGYTF. The genes are TRBV7-2 and TRBJ1-2; D remains ambiguous. Between the trimmed V and J ends, which lost 3 bases and 4 bases, there was a span of 12 bases. The V gene's germline CDR1 is SGHTA and CDR2 FQGNSA. The CDR3 has 14 residues.

The V call is TRBV11-2, the J call TRBJ2-1; perhaps TRBD2 as D (6 bases). V was pared by 6 bases and J by 9 bases, with 15 bases between. The CDR3 extends over 13 amino acids. The germline CDR1 and CDR2 sequences are SGHAT and FQNNGV. CDR3 region: CASRHSGGSEQFF. CDR3 bases: TGTGCCAGCAGGCATTCAGGAGGGAGTGAGCAGTTCTTC.

V gene TRBV10-3 combines with J gene TRBJ2-2; 12 nucleotides match TRBD1. Trimming took 3 bases from V and 5 from J; bases not matched to a gene: 7. CDR1 and CDR2 (germline): ENHRY, SYGVKD. The CDR3 totals 17 residues. The CDR3 coding sequence is TGTGCCATCAGTGACCCGGGACAGGGGGCTAAGACCGGGGAGCTGTTTTTT. Translated, it gives CAISDPGQGAKTGELFF.